This record looks at one TCR beta chain sequence and its context. The record originates from a study of control samples from healthy donors and cancer patients. Trimming shortened V by 1 base and J by 0 bases, and 15 bases separated the two germline ends. Germline lookup yields CDR1 SGDLS and CDR2 YYNGEE. This CDR3 is 17 amino acids long. Libraries were prepared by immunoSEQ multiplex PCR; TCRdb keeps only in-frame clonotypes and omits some of them. The table records tens of thousands of clones, 91% of them present only once. Input material: blood. This sequence joins TRBV9 and TRBJ2-3; unclear D gene. This TCR was sampled from a man aged 25 to 40 in good health. CDR3 residues: CASSVIGGKPSTDTQYF. CDR3 nucleotide sequence: TGTGCCAGCAGCGTAATAGGTGGCAAACCTAGCACAGATACGCAGTATTTT.